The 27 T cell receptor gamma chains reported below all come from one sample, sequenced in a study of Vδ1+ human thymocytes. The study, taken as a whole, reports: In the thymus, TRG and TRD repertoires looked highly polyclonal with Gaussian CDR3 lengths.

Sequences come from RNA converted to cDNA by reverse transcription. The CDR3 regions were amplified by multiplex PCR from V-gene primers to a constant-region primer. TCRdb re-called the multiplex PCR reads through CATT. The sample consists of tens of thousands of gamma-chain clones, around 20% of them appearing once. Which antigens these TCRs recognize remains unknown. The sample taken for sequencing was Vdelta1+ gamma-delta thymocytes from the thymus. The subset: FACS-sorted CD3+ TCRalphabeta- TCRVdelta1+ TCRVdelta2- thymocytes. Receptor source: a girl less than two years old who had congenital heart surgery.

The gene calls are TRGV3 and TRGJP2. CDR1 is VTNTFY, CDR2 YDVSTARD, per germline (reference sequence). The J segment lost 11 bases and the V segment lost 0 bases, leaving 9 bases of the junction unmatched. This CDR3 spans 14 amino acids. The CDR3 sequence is CATWDRRWRWIKTF. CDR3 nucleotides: TGTGCCACCTGGGACAGGCGGTGGAGATGGATCAAGACGTTT.

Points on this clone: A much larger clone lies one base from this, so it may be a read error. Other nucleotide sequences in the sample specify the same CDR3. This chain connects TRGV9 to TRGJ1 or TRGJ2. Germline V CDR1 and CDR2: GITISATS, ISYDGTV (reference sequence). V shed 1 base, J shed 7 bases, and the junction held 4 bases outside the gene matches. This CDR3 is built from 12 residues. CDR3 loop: CALWEVPYKKLF. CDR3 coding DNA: TGTGCCTTGTGGGAGGTACCCTATAAGAAACTCTTT.

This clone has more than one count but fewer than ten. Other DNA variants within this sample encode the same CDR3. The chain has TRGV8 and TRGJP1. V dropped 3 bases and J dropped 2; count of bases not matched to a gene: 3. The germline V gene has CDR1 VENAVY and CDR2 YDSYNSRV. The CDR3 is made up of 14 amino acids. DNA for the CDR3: TGTGCCACCTGGGATCCAACCACTGGTTGGTTCAAGATATTT. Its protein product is CATWDPTTGWFKIF.

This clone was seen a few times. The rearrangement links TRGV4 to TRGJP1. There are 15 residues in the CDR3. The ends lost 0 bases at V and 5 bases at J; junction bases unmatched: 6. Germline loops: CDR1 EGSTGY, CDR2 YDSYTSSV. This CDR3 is CATWDGHFTGWFKIF. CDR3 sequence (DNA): TGTGCCACCTGGGATGGGCACTTTACTGGTTGGTTCAAGATATTT.

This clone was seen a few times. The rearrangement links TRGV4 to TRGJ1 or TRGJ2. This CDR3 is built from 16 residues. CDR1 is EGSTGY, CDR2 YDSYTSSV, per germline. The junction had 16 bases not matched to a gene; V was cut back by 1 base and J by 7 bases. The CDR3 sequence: CATWDGHPTGGYKKLF. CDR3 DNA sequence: TGTGCCACCTGGGATGGTCACCCCACCGGAGGGTATAAGAAACTCTTT.

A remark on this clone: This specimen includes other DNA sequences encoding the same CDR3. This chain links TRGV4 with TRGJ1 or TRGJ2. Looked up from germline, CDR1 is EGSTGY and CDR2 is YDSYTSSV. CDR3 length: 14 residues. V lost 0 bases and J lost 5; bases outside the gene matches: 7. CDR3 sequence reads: CATWDGPWDYKKLF. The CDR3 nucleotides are TGTGCCACCTGGGATGGGCCGTGGGATTATAAGAAACTCTTT.

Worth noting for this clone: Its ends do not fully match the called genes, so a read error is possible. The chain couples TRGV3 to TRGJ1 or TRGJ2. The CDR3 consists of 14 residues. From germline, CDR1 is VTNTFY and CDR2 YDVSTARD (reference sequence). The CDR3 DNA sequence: TGTGCCACCTGGGACAGGCATAGTTATTATAAGACACTCTTT. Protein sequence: CATWDRHSYYKTLF.

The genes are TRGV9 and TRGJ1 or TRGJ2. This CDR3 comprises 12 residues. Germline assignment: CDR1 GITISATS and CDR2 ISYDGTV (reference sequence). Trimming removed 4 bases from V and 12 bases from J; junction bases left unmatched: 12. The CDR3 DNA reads TGTGCCTTGTGGGATCCTCAATTCGGGAAACTCTTT. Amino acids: CALWDPQFGKLF.

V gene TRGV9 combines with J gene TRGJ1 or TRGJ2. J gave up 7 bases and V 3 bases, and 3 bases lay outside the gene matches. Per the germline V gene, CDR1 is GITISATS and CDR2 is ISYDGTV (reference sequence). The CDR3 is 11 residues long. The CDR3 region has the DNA TGTGCCTTGTGGGAGTTCTATAAGAAACTCTTT. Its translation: CALWEFYKKLF.

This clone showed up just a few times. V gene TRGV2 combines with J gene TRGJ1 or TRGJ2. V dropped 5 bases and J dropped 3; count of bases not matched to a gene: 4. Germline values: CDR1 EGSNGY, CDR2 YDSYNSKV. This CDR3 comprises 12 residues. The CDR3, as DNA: TGTGCCACCTGGGTATCTTATTATAAGAAACTCTTT. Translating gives CATWVSYYKKLF.

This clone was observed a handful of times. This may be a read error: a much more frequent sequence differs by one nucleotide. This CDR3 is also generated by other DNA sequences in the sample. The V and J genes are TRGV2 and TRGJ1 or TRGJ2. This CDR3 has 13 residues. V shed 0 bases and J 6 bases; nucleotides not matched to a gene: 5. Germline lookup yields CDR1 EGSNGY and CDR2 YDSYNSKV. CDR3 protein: CATWDGRCYKKLF. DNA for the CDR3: TGTGCCACCTGGGACGGGCGATGTTATAAGAAACTCTTT.

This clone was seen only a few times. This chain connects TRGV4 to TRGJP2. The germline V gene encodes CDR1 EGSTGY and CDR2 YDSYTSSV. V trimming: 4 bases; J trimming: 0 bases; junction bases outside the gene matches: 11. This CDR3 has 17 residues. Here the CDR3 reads CATWDGRTYSSDWIKTF. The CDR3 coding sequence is TGTGCCACCTGGGACGGGCGCACCTATAGTAGTGATTGGATCAAGACGTTT.

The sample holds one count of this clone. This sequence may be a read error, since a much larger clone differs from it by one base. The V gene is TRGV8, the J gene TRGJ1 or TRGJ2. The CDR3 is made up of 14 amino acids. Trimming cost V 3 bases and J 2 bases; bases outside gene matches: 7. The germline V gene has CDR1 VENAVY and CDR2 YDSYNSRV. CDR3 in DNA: TGTGCCACCTGGGATGGTCCGGATTATTATAAGAAACTCTTT. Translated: CATWDGPDYYKKLF.

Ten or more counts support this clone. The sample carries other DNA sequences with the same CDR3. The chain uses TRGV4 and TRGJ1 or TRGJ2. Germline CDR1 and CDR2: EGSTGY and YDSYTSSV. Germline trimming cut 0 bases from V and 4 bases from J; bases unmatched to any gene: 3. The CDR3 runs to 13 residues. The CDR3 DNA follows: TGTGCCACCTGGGATGGGCAATATTATAAGAAACTCTTT. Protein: CATWDGQYYKKLF.

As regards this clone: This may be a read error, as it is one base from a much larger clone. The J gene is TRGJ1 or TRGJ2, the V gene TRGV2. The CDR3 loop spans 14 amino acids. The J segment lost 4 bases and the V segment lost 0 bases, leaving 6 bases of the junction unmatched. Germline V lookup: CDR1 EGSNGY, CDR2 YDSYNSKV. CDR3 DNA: TGTGCCACCTGGGACGGGCGGAAGTATTATAAGAAACTCTTT. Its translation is CATWDGRKYYKKLF.

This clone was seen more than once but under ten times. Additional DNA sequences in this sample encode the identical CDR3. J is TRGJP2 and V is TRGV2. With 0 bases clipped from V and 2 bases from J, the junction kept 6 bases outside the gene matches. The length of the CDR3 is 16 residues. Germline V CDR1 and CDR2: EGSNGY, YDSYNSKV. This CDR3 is CATWDGPKSSDWIKTF. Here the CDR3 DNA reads TGTGCCACCTGGGACGGGCCGAAGAGTAGTGATTGGATCAAGACGTTT.

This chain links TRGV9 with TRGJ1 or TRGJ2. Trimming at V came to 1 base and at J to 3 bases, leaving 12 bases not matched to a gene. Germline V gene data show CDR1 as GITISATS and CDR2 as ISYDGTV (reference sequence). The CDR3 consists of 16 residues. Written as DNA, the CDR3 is TGTGCCTTGTGGGAGGTCTCCCCCCACTTTTATTATAAGAAACTCTTT. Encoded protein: CALWEVSPHFYYKKLF.

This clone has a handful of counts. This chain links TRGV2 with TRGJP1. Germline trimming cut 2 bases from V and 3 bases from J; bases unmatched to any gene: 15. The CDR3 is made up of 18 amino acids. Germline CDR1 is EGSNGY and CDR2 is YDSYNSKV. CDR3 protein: CATWDERRGSPTGWFKIF. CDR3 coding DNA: TGTGCCACCTGGGACGAGAGGCGCGGCTCGCCCACTGGTTGGTTCAAGATATTT.

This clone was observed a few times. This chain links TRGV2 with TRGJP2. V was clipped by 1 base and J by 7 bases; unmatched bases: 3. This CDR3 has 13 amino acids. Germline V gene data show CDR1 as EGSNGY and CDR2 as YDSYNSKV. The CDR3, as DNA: TGTGCCACCTGGGACGGCCTTGATTGGATCAAGACGTTT. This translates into CATWDGLDWIKTF.

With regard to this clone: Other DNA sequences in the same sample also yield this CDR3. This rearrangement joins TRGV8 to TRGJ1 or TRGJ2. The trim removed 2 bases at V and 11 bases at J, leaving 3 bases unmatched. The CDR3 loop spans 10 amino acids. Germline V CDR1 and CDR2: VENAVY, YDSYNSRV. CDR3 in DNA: TGTGCCACCTGGGATACAGAGAAACTCTTT. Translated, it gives CATWDTEKLF.

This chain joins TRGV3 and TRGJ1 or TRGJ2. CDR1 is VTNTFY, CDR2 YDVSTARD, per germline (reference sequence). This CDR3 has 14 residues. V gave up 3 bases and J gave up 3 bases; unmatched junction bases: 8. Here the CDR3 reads CATWDGPCYYKKLF. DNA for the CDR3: TGTGCCACCTGGGACGGCCCGTGTTATTATAAGAAACTCTTT.

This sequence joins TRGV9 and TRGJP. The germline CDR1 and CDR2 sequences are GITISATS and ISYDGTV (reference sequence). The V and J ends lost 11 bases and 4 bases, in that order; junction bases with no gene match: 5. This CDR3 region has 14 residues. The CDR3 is CASYQELGKKIKVF. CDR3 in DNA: TGTGCCTCTTATCAAGAGTTGGGCAAAAAAATCAAGGTATTT.

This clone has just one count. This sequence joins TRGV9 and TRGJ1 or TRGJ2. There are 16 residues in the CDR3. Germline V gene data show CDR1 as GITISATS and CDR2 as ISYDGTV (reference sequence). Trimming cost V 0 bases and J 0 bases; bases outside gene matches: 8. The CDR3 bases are TGTGCCTTGTGGGAGGTGCGCCCTTGGAATTATTATAAGAAACTCTTT. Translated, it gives CALWEVRPWNYYKKLF.

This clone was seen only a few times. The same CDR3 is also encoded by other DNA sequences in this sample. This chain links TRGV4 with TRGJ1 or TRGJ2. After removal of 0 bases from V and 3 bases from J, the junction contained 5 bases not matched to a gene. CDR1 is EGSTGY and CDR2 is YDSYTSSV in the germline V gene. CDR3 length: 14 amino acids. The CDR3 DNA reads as TGTGCCACCTGGGATGGGCCATCTTATTATAAGAAACTCTTT. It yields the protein CATWDGPSYYKKLF.

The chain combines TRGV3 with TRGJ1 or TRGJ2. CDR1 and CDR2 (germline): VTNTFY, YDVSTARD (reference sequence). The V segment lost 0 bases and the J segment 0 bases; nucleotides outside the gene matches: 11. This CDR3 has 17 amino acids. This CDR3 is CATWDRQRISNYYKKLF. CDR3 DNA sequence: TGTGCCACCTGGGACAGGCAACGAATTTCGAATTATTATAAGAAACTCTTT.

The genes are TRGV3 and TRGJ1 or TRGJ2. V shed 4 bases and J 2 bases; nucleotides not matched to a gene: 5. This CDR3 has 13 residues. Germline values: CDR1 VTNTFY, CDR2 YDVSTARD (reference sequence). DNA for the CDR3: TGTGCCACCTGGGAAGTGTATTATTATAAGAAACTCTTT. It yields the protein CATWEVYYYKKLF.

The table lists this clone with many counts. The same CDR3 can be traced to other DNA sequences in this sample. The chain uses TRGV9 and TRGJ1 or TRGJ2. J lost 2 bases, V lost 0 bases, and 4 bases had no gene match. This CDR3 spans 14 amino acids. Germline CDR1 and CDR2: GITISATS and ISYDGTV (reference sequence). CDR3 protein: CALWEVPDYYKKLF. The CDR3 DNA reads TGTGCCTTGTGGGAGGTGCCGGATTATTATAAGAAACTCTTT.